The T cell receptor beta chain described here comes from a study of T cell changes during pregnancy in multiple sclerosis. This clone appeared once. Method: immunoSEQ multiplex PCR; TCRdb's copy keeps in-frame clones and lacks some. Of roughly 100,000 clones in the sample, approximately 90% were seen once. The V gene's germline CDR1 is SGHTA and CDR2 FQGNSA. This CDR3 is 14 amino acids long. After removal of 5 bases from V and 4 bases from J, the junction contained 4 bases not matched to a gene. The chain is built from TRBV7-2 and TRBJ1-5, with 8 positions matching TRBD1. The sequence was collected from a female donor with multiple sclerosis, enrolled in a pregnancy study. Specimen: peripheral blood, collected after pregnancy. The CDR3 region is CASSPRTGNQPQHF. The CDR3 nucleotides are TGTGCCAGCAGCCCACGGACAGGGAATCAGCCCCAGCATTTT.